Reported below is one T cell receptor (beta chain). The antigen is not known. This specimen belongs to a study of cytomegalovirus exposure and HLA in healthy donors. Overall study results and limits: According to a later analysis, donors in an Asian-associated ancestry cluster reportedly had fewer N-insertions than the approximately 720-donor mean. In a later analysis, common viral pathogens appeared linked to several of the most significant clusters. Reports indicated that the classifier achieved high specificity and sensitivity in diagnosing cytomegalovirus status.

The CDR3 runs to 14 residues. Trimming took 3 bases from V and 4 from J; bases not matched to a gene: 4. Germline V gene data show CDR1 as MNHEY and CDR2 as SVGAGI. Primers: 60 Vbeta forward and 13 Jbeta reverse. Sequencing used immunoSEQ multiplex PCR; TCRdb keeps in-frame clones, though not all of them. The table shows tens of thousands of clones, with roughly four fifths occurring only once. The chain uses TRBV6-5 and TRBJ2-3; 7 bases line up with TRBD2. Material for sequencing was PBMCs. The clonotype was recovered from a man between 70 and 80 years old in good health and CMV-seronegative. The CDR3 nucleotides read TGTGCCAGCAGTTATGGGGGAGGGGCAGATACGCAGTATTTT. It yields the protein CASSYGGGADTQYF.